One sample yielded the 12 T cell receptor beta chains listed below, sequenced in a study of T cells in Graves' hyperthyroidism and ophthalmopathy (dated by TCRdb to about 2019). The method was multiplex PCR. Sequencing took place on an Illumina HiSeq 2000. TCR beta CDR3 regions were amplified from RNA transcripts. For the first round of RT-PCR on the TCR CDR3, the HTBI primer set was used together with the Qiagen OneStep RT-PCR kit. TCRdb handled the public reads itself, with Q25 trimming in fastp and clone calling in MiXCR, and kept productive beta chains. Entries are consolidated by CDR3 protein sequence, retaining the most common genes and DNA. The sample records 600,000 to 900,000 distinct CDR3 sequences, over 15% of which are singletons. Together, the top ten hold under 10% of the sample. The sample was blood. The receptors were gathered from a man between 18 and 29 years old with Graves' hyperthyroidism.

This clonotype was seen at least ten times. The V gene is TRBV10-3, the J gene TRBJ2-7, with 9 bases that match TRBD1. Losses at the gene ends were 6 bases for V and 7 bases for J; bases not matched to a gene: 10. Germline V lookup: CDR1 ENHRY, CDR2 SYGVKD. The CDR3 runs to 14 residues. Here the CDR3 DNA reads TGTGCCATCAGGGAACAGGGGGCGAGGTCTGAGCAGTACTTC. Translated: CAIREQGARSEQYF.

This rearrangement joins TRBV19 to TRBJ2-7; D uncertain. Per germline, CDR1 LNHDA and CDR2 SQIVND (reference sequence). This CDR3 has 15 residues. The V gene lost 0 bases and the J gene lost 0 bases, with 9 bases spanning the gap. This chain's CDR3 is CASSIDSSSSYEQYF. CDR3 bases: TGTGCCAGTAGTATAGACAGTTCAAGCTCCTACGAGCAGTACTTC.

V and J are TRBV9 and TRBJ2-5; the match to TRBD2 covers 10 bases. This CDR3 region has 14 residues. Looked up from germline, CDR1 is SGDLS and CDR2 is YYNGEE. V shed 3 bases and J 5 bases; nucleotides not matched to a gene: 4. CDR3 sequence reads: CASSASGSGETQYF. CDR3 DNA: TGTGCCAGCAGCGCTAGCGGGAGTGGGGAGACCCAGTACTTC.

A few counts support this clonotype. This chain uses TRBV6-2 or TRBV6-3 with TRBJ2-4; D tentatively reads TRBD1 or TRBD2 (6 bases each). This CDR3 spans 17 amino acids. The germline V gene has CDR1 MNHEY and CDR2 SVGEGT. The V gene lost 0 bases and the J gene lost 1 base, with 13 bases spanning the gap. CDR3 DNA sequence: TGTGCCAGCAGTTACTCGAGGGGGGCGGGTGCCAAAAACATTCAGTACTTC. It yields the protein CASSYSRGAGAKNIQYF.

The chain is built from TRBV6-2 or TRBV6-3 and TRBJ1-2; weak D call: TRBD1 (6 bases). Germline CDR1 is MNHEY and CDR2 is SVGEGT. Between the trimmed V and J ends, which lost 8 bases and 7 bases, there was a span of 8 bases. CDR3 size: 10 residues. The CDR3 nucleotides are TGTGCCAGCCGGGACACTGGCTACACCTTC. Its translation: CASRDTGYTF.

This clonotype was detected only a few times. The chain is built from TRBV2 and TRBJ1-1; 9 nucleotides align to TRBD1. V shed 5 bases and J 1 base; nucleotides not matched to a gene: 14. Germline V gives CDR1 SNHLY, CDR2 FYNNEI. The CDR3 extends over 18 amino acids. Here the CDR3 reads CASSTLNSWTGANTEAFF. Written as DNA, the CDR3 is TGTGCCAGCAGTACCCTGAACAGTTGGACAGGGGCGAACACTGAAGCTTTCTTT.

There are a few counts of this clonotype. The V gene is TRBV5-1, the J gene TRBJ1-2, with D unclear. There are 13 residues in the CDR3. Germline V gene lookup returns CDR1 SGHRS and CDR2 YFSETQ. V gave up 7 bases and J gave up 6 bases, with 16 bases separating them. CDR3 nucleotide sequence: TGCGCCAGCCATCAATACCGGGCCGATGGCTACACCTTC. It codes for CASHQYRADGYTF.

This clonotype was seen ten or more times. The CDR3 loop reads CASSLGLPGGIRETQYF. CDR3 in DNA: TGTGCCAGCAGCTTAGGCCTCCCGGGAGGTATTCGGGAGACCCAGTACTTC. V gene TRBV13 combines with J gene TRBJ2-5, with 7 bases lining up with TRBD2. Germline-derived CDR1 and CDR2 are PRHDT and FYEKMQ (reference sequence). The CDR3 sequence is 17 residues long. With V trimmed by 0 bases and J by 5 bases, 12 bases remained unmatched.

Here the CDR3 reads CASKGQGRTEAFF. In nucleotides, the CDR3 is TGTGCCAGTAAGGGACAGGGGAGGACTGAAGCTTTCTTT. The genes are TRBV19 and TRBJ1-1, with 10 positions matching TRBD1. The CDR3 length is 13 residues. The junction had 4 bases not matched to a gene; V was cut back by 7 bases and J by 5 bases. Germline assignment: CDR1 LNHDA and CDR2 SQIVND (reference sequence).

This clonotype has just a few counts. The chain has TRBV6-2 or TRBV6-3 and TRBJ1-2; no firm D call. V was pared by 6 bases and J by 5 bases, with 25 bases between. CDR3 size: 17 residues. The germline V gene encodes CDR1 MNHEY and CDR2 SVGEGT. The CDR3 loop is CASSRLPPDGVLYGYTF. Here the CDR3 DNA reads TGTGCCAGCAGCCGCCTTCCCCCGGACGGGGTTCTTTATGGCTACACCTTC.

This clonotype was seen many times. The chain couples TRBV18 to TRBJ2-5; D not resolved. The CDR3 is made up of 14 amino acids. Trimming stripped 2 bases from V and 4 bases from J, with 11 bases between. The germline V gene encodes CDR1 KGHSH and CDR2 LQKENI. CDR3 residues: CASSPTNKGETQYF. The CDR3 DNA reads TGTGCCAGCTCACCAACCAATAAGGGAGAGACCCAGTACTTC.

This clonotype was detected ten times or more. V is TRBV7-3 and J is TRBJ1-2, with a possible D match to TRBD1 (5 bases). The CDR3 covers 13 residues. Germline CDR1 reads SGHTA; CDR2 reads FQGTGA. V was shortened by 3 bases and J by 8 bases, with 13 bases between the two germline ends. CDR3 DNA sequence: TGTGCCAGCAGCTTCGACAGCCGAGGGGGCTACACCTTC. Protein sequence: CASSFDSRGGYTF.